This TCR beta chain was sequenced in a study of blood T cells in healthy people across ages (dated by TCRdb to about 2015). In terms of the full investigation: In model experiments, roughly one uniquely barcoded TCR beta cDNA molecule per two T cells was captured by template switching. To track age-related changes in TCR beta repertoire diversity, the study relied on deep sequencing normalized with unique cDNA molecular identifiers. The donors were split into four age groups: young (average approximately 16 years), middle-aged (around 37), aged (more than 55) and long-lived (about 74). Two additional independent replicas of 1 million unique cDNA reads from the same blood draw were analyzed for two donors (one aged 18 to 30 and one aged 80 or older). General findings and caveats noted by the study authors: As age increased, observed TCR beta diversity per million T cells dropped in a roughly linear way, and a significant reduction was already evident by age about 40. Observed TCR beta diversity correlated strongly with the percentage of naive T cells measured by flow cytometry. Total diversity estimates from one million sequenced T cells were considered lower bounds and underestimates. Because the CMV infection status of the donors was unknown, age-related changes in expanded clonotypes may potentially have been confounded. Bulk unsorted PBMC profiling prevented conclusive comparison of naive and antigen-experienced compartments. Compared with the aged group, the long-lived group had more naive CD4+ T cells, fewer expanded clones and increased TCR diversity, suggesting age selection.

The 39 donors, aged roughly 6 to 90 years, were systemically healthy Caucasian individuals from Russia. Each donor gave 8 to 10 milliliters of peripheral blood, drawn into EDTA-treated Vacutainer tubes. PBMCs were isolated by Ficoll-Paque density-gradient centrifugation, with at least 6.5 million obtained per sample. Total RNA, at least 6 micrograms per sample, was extracted from PBMCs with Trizol reagent. For every donor, flow cytometry on a PBMC aliquot measured the percentage of naive CD45RAhigh/CD27high T cells. Libraries were built with 5' RACE. The sequencer was an Illumina HiSeq 2500. A second PCR of about 6 to 12 cycles was performed with a sample-barcoded 5' primer and a J-beta primer mix. Each TCR beta cDNA molecule received a unique molecular identifier from a template-switch 5' adaptor carrying 12 random nucleotides. At least 2.5 million CDR3-containing paired-end reads were obtained from each sample. All of the RNA was converted into first-strand cDNA using the Mint cDNA synthesis kit, with a TRBC-specific oligonucleotide serving as the primer. After uracil-DNA glycosylase treatment, a first 18-cycle PCR used universal primers M1SS and BC2_uni_R on all cDNA. In the paper's pipeline: Normalization of each sample was performed by random selection of 1 million high-quality reads, each carrying a distinct molecular identifier. Instead of being binned into consensus sequences, reads that shared molecular identifiers were thrown out. CDR3 identification, clonotype clustering and error correction used MiTCR with a Q25 quality threshold and the strictest error-elimination algorithm. Lower-bound total TCR beta diversity was estimated with a nonparametric unseen species model using Euler transformation. TCRdb passed the public sequencing reads through fastp at Q25 and MiXCR, retaining productive beta sequences. A single entry per CDR3 protein holds the most common genes and DNA from its merged rows. Clone size and V and J calls follow TCRdb, not the original study. For this sample there are 900,000 to 950,000 distinct CDR3 sequences; 25% to 35% appear just once. More than 8.5% of the sample goes to the ten largest clones.

V lost 3 bases and J lost 0 bases; the stretch between them is 14 bases long. The germline V gene sets CDR1 to SGHTA and CDR2 to FQGNSA. Measured from the cysteine to the phenylalanine, the CDR3 is 16 residues long. The retained sequence is limited to the CDR3, 48 bases, with the frame set at the first base. This clonotype was seen more than once but under ten times. Its target antigen remains unknown. The input lacks base qualities; no much larger clone sits a single base away. The same specimen was also included in a second study, on T cells of mothers and their children. As the second paper documents: Donors were nine systemically healthy Caucasian individuals: three mothers and their six children. cDNA synthesis consumed the entire amount of extracted RNA, loaded at 1.5 ug RNA in each 15 ul reaction. In the second PCR, sample barcodes and 2-4 random nucleotides were introduced via the M1S primer. More than 8 million TCR beta CDR3 reads were obtained from each mother, and some 3.2 million reads were obtained from each child. TCR recombination output is similarly shaped by thymic selection in related and unrelated pairs, with a minor effect exerted by inherited differences. Related mother-child pairs always showed normalized repertoire overlap that was slightly higher than in unrelated mother-child pairs, though the difference was never significant. No persistent microchimeric T cell clones were detected, at a sensitivity of around 100 clones per million clonotypes. To look for features that set related mother-child pairs apart from unrelated individuals, the researchers ran deep NGS to compare the TCR beta repertoires of mothers and children. On average, the children were around 11 +/- 4 years old, while the mothers were about 40 +/- 4 years old. After adapters were ligated using NEBNext reagents, the libraries underwent 100+100 nt paired-end sequencing on an Illumina HiSeq 2000. Mother and child libraries were prepared a month apart and sequenced in separate runs to prevent cross-contamination. For each donor, somewhere between about 450,000 and 2,100,000 distinct TCR beta clonotypes were identified. Naive TCR beta clonotypes were estimated from low-frequency clonotypes matched to each donor's FACS-determined naive share, without sorting.

The rearranged segments are TRBV7-2 and TRBJ1-1; a tentative D match to TRBD1 spans 6 bases. The receptor's source is a woman in her forties in good health. The sample comprised blood. Here is the DNA: TGTGCCAGCAGCTTCAGACAGGTGACTATGAACACTGAAGCTTTCTTT. Translated, this gives CASSFRQVTMNTEAFF.